This TCR beta chain came from a study of memory CD4+ T cells and cytomegalovirus serostatus. The CDR3 contains 18 residues. The germline V gene has CDR1 MNHNS and CDR2 SASEGT. With V trimmed by 4 bases and J by 4 bases, 13 bases remained unmatched. Generated by immunoSEQ multiplex PCR, the TCRdb table keeps only in-frame clones and is missing some. The table records some 50,000 clones, roughly four fifths of them present only once. The sort gate was single viable CD3+CD4+CD8-CD45RO+ cells for memory CD4+ T cells. The origin of this receptor is an adult in good health and CMV-seronegative. The chain employs TRBV6-1 and TRBJ2-2, with TRBD1 identical over 9 bases. The material sequenced was memory CD4+ T cells from blood. This CDR3 is CASSAWDRDFGGTGELFF. CDR3 nucleotide sequence: TGTGCCAGCAGTGCGTGGGACAGGGATTTTGGGGGCACCGGGGAGCTGTTTTTT.